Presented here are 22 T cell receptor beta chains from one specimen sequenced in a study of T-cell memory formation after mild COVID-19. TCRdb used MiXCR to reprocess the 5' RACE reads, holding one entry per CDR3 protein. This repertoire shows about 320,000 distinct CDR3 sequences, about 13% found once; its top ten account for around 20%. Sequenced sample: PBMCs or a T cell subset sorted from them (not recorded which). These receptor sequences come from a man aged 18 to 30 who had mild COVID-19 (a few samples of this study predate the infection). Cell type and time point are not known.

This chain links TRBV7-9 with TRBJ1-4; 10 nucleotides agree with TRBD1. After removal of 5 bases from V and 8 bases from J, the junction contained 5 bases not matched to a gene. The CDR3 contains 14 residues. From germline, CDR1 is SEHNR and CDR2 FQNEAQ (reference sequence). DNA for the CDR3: TGTGCCAGCAGCCGGACAGGGGGAAGCGAAAAACTGTTTTTT. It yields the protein CASSRTGGSEKLFF.

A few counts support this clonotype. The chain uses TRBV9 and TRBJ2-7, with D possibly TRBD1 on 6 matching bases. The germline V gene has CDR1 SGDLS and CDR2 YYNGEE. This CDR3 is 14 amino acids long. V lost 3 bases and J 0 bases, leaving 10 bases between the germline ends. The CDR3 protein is CASSAGTSSYEQYF. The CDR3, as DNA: TGTGCCAGCAGCGCCGGGACAAGCTCCTACGAGCAGTACTTC.

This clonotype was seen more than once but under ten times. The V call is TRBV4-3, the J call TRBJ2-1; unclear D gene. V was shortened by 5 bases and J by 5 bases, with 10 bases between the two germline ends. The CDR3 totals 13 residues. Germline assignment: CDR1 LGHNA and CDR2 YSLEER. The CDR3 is CASSVQWNNEQFF. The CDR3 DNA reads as TGCGCCAGCAGCGTACAGTGGAACAATGAGCAGTTCTTC.

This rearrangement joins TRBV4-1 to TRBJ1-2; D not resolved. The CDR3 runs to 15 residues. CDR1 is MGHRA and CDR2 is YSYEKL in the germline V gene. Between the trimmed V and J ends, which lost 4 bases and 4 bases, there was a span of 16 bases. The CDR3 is CASSPDGGSGYGYTF. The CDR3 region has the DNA TGCGCCAGCAGCCCGGATGGAGGGTCGGGCTATGGCTACACCTTC.

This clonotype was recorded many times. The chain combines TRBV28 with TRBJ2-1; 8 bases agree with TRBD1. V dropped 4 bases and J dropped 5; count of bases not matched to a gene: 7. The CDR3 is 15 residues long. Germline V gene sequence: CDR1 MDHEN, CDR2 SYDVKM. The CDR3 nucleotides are TGTGCCAGCAGTTCATCCGGGACAGGAAACAATGAGCAGTTCTTC. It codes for CASSSSGTGNNEQFF.

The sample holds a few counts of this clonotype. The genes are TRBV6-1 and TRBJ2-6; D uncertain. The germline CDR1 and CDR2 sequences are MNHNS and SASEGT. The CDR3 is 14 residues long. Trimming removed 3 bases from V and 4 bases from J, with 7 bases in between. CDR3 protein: CASSEGNGANVLTF. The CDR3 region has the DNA TGTGCCAGCAGTGAGGGGAACGGGGCCAACGTCCTGACTTTC.

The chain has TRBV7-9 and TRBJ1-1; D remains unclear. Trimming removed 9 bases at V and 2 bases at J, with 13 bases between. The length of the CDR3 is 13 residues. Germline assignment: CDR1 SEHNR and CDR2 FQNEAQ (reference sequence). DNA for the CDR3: TGTGCCAGTGTGGAGGTGGCAAACACTGAAGCTTTCTTT. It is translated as CASVEVANTEAFF.

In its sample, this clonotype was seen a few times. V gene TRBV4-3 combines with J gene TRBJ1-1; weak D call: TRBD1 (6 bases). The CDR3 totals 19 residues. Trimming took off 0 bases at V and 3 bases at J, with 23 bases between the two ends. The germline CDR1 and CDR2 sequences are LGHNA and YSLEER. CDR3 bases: TGCGCCAGCAGCCAAGAAAGGAGGACAGAGGAGCCCCCCGACACTGAAGCTTTCTTT. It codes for CASSQERRTEEPPDTEAFF.

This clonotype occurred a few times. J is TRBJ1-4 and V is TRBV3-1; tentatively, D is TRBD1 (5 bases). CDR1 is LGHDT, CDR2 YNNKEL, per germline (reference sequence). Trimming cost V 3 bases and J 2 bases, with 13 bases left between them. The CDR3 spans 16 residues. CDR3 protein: CASSQEGRWTNEKLFF. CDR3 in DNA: TGTGCCAGCAGCCAGGAGGGGCGGTGGACTAATGAAAAACTGTTTTTT.

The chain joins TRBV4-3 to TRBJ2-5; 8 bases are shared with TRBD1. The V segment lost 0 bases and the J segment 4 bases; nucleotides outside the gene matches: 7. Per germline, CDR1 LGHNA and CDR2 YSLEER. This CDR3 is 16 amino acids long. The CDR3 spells CASSQDIGRGRETQYF. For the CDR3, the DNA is TGCGCCAGCAGCCAAGATATTGGCAGGGGGCGAGAGACCCAGTACTTC.

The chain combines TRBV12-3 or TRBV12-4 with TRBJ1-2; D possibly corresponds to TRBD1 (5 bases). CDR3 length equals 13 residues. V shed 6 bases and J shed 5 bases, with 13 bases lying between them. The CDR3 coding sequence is TGTGCCAGCAGGGCCTGGGGGGTATATGGCTACACCTTC. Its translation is CASRAWGVYGYTF.

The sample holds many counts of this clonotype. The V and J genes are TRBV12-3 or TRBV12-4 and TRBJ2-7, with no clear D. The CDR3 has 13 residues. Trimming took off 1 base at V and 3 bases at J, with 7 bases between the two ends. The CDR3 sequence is CASSLGPRYEQYF. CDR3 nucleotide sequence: TGTGCCAGCAGTTTAGGGCCGCGCTACGAGCAGTACTTC.

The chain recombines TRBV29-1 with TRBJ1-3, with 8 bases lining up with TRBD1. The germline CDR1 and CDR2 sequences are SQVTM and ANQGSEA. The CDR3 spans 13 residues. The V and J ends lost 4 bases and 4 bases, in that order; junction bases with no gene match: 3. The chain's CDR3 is CSVGTGQGNTIYF. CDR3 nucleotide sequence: TGCAGCGTTGGGACAGGGCAAGGAAACACCATATATTTT. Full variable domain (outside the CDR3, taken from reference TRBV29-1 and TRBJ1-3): SAVISQKPSRDICQRGTSLTIQCQVDSQVTMMFWYRQQPGQSLTLIATANQGSEATYESGFVIDKFPISRPNLTFSTLTVSNMSPEDSSIYLCSVGTGQGNTIYFGEGSWLTVV.

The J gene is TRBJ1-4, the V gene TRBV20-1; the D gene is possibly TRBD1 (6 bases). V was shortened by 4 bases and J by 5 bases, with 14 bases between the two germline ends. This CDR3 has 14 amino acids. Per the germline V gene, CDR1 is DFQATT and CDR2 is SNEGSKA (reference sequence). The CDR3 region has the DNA TGCAGTGCTACCCCACATGGACAGAATGAAAAACTGTTTTTT. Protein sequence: CSATPHGQNEKLFF.

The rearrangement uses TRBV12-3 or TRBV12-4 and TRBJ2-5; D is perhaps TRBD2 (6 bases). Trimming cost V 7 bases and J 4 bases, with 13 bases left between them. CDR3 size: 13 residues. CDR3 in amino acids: CASNRRGGETQYF. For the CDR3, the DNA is TGTGCCAGCAACCGGCGGGGAGGAGAGACCCAGTACTTC.

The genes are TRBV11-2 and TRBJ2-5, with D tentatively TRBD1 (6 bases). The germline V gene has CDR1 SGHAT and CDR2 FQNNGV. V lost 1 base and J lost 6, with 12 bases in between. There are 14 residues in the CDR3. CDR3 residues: CASSLVQGLQTQYF. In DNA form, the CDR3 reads TGTGCCAGCAGCTTAGTTCAGGGGTTACAGACCCAGTACTTC. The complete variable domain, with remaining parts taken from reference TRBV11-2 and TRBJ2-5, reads EAGVAQSPRYKIIEKRQSVAFWCNPISGHATLYWYQQILGQGPKLLIQFQNNGVVDDSQLPKDRFSAERLKGVDSTLKIQPAKLEDSAVYLCASSLVQGLQTQYFGPGTRLLVL.

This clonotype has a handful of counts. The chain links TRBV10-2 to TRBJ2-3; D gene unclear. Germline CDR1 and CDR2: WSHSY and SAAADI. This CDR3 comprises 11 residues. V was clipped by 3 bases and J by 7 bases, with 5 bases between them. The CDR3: CASSDFYTQYF. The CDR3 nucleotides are TGCGCCAGCAGTGATTTTTATACGCAGTATTTT.

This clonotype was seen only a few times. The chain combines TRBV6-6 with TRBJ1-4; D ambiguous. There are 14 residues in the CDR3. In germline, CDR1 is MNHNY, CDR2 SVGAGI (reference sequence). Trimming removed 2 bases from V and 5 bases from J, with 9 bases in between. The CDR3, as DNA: TGTGCCAGCAGTTACCGGGGAACGAATGAAAAACTGTTTTTT. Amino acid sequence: CASSYRGTNEKLFF.

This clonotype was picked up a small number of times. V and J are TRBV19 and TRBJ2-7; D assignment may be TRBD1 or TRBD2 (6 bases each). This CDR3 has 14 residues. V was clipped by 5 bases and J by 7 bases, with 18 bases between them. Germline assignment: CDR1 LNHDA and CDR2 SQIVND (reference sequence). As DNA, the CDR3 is TGTGCCAGTAGTCCCGGGGGCAGGGGTGGAGAGCAGTACGTC. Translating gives CASSPGGRGGEQYV.

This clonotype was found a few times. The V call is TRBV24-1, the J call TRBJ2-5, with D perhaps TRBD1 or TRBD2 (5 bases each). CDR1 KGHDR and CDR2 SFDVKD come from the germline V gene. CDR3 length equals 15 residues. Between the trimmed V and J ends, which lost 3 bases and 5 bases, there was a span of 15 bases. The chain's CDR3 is CATSDPTGPGETQYF. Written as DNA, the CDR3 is TGTGCCACCAGTGATCCCACGGGGCCGGGGGAGACCCAGTACTTC.

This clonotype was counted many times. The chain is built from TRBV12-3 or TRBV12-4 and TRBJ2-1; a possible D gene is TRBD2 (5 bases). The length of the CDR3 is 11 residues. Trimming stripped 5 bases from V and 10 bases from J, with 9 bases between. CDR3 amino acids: CASSQAVEQFF. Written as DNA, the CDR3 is TGTGCCAGCAGTCAAGCGGTGGAGCAGTTCTTC.

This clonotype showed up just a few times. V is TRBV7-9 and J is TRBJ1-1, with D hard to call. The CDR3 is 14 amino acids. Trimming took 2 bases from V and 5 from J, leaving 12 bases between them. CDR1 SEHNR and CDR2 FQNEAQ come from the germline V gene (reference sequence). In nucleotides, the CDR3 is TGTGCCAGCAGCTTAAGGCCCGCTGGGACTGAAGCTTTCTTT. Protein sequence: CASSLRPAGTEAFF.